There are many counts of the clone carrying this TCR beta chain. The data are from a study of Graves' ophthalmopathy and Graves' hyperthyroidism. The CDR3 loop spans 14 amino acids. Trimming took 10 bases from V and 2 from J, leaving 17 bases between them. Germline CDR1 is MNHNS and CDR2 is SASEGT. Amplified material comprised TCR beta CDR3 regions derived from RNA transcripts. Second-round multiplex PCR came after first-round RT-PCR with HTBI primers. In TCRdb, the multiplex PCR reads were re-called with MiXCR into one record per CDR3 protein. The sample lists 300,000 or so distinct CDR3 sequences; roughly 17% were seen once.

The sequenced material came from peripheral blood. This sequence originates from an adult man with Graves' ophthalmopathy. This chain connects TRBV6-1 to TRBJ1-2; D unresolved. The chain's CDR3 is CATYPYGRNYGYTF. For the CDR3, the DNA is TGTGCCACCTATCCCTACGGCAGGAACTATGGCTACACCTTC.